One sample yielded the 18 T cell receptor beta chains listed below, sequenced in a study of CD8+CD57+ T cells in acquired aplastic anemia. Genomic DNA templated the TCR beta VDJ and CDR3 profiling. TCRdb re-called the reads through MiXCR, storing one row per CDR3 protein. The repertoire holds under 350,000 distinct CDR3 sequences, with 55% to 65% as singletons. Sequencing input: sorted CD4+, CD8+, or CD8+CD57+ T cells (not recorded which) from PBMCs. The receptors derive from a human donor with severe aplastic anemia or a healthy control (not recorded which).

This clonotype was seen once. V gene TRBV10-3 combines with J gene TRBJ1-2; no clear D. The V end was cut by 2 bases, the J end by 8 bases, with 12 bases between. CDR3 length: 13 residues. Germline assignment: CDR1 ENHRY and CDR2 SYGVKD. This chain's CDR3 is CAISETAAWGYTF. In DNA form, the CDR3 reads TGTGCCATCAGTGAGACAGCCGCTTGGGGCTACACCTTC.

The chain links TRBV9 to TRBJ2-2; no clear D gene. Germline values: CDR1 SGDLS, CDR2 YYNGEE. The CDR3 runs 14 residues. Between the trimmed V and J ends, which lost 4 bases and 0 bases, there was a span of 7 bases. Here the CDR3 DNA reads TGTGCCAGCAGCTCGGCCGCGAACACCGGGGAGCTGTTTTTT. Its translation is CASSSAANTGELFF.

Ten or more counts support this clonotype. The chain has TRBV12-3 or TRBV12-4 and TRBJ2-5; no firm D call. The CDR3 has 15 residues. Trimming took off 2 bases at V and 5 bases at J, with 15 bases between the two ends. CDR3 residues: CASSLLRTAGETQYF. The CDR3 nucleotides are TGTGCCAGCAGTTTATTGAGGACGGCAGGCGAGACCCAGTACTTC.

V and J are TRBV7-3 and TRBJ2-3, with D perhaps matching TRBD1 (5 bases). V was clipped by 2 bases and J by 8 bases, with 11 bases between them. This CDR3 spans 13 amino acids. Germline CDR1 reads SGHTA; CDR2 reads FQGTGA. The CDR3 nucleotides are TGTGCCAGCAGCTTAGGAAGGGGCCCTACGCAGTATTTT. Protein product: CASSLGRGPTQYF.

The V call is TRBV15, the J call TRBJ2-7; D may correspond to TRBD1 or TRBD2 (5 bases each). With 8 bases removed from V and 2 bases from J, the gap between germline ends came to 25 bases. Germline V lookup: CDR1 LNHNV, CDR2 YYDKDF (reference sequence). This CDR3 region has 17 residues. The CDR3 spells CATSSRDGHSRAYEQYF. The CDR3 DNA sequence: TGTGCCACCTCTAGCCGGGACGGACATAGCCGAGCCTACGAGCAGTACTTC.

This chain connects TRBV7-6 to TRBJ1-1; 7 positions agree with TRBD1. Trimming removed 5 bases from V and 0 bases from J; junction bases left unmatched: 9. CDR1 and CDR2 from the germline V gene are SGHVS and FNYEAQ. This CDR3 is 16 amino acids long. The CDR3 protein is CASSQYAGGLNTEAFF. As DNA, the CDR3 is TGTGCCAGCAGCCAATACGCAGGGGGACTGAACACTGAAGCTTTCTTT. Complete variable domain (other parts from reference TRBV7-6 and TRBJ1-1): GAGVSQSPRYKVTKRGQDVALRCDPISGHVSLYWYRQALGQGPEFLTYFNYEAQQDKSGLPNDRFSAERPEGSISTLTIQRTEQRDSAMYRCASSQYAGGLNTEAFFGQGTRLTVV.

The V gene is TRBV3-1, the J gene TRBJ1-1; 7 bases line up with TRBD1. Per germline, CDR1 LGHDT and CDR2 YNNKEL (reference sequence). Germline trimming cut 7 bases from V and 1 base from J; bases unmatched to any gene: 6. The CDR3 is 14 amino acids. DNA of the CDR3: TGTGCCAGCACCCCGAGGGACAGGAACACTGAAGCTTTCTTT. Translated: CASTPRDRNTEAFF.

CDR3 in DNA: TGCAGTGCTAGAGATGCAAGGGTGGAGGACGTACAAGAGACCCAGTACTTC. Translation gives CSARDARVEDVQETQYF. The chain carries TRBV20-1 and TRBJ2-5; tentatively, D is TRBD2 (5 bases). The CDR3 is 17 residues long. V was trimmed by 0 bases and J by 2 bases, leaving 19 bases between them. CDR1 is DFQATT, CDR2 SNEGSKA, per germline (reference sequence).

This chain uses TRBV20-1 with TRBJ2-1; possible D gene TRBD2, 5 bases. Per germline, CDR1 DFQATT and CDR2 SNEGSKA (reference sequence). This CDR3 comprises 15 residues. Trimming left V 3 bases short and J 5 bases short, with 17 bases between. CDR3 sequence: CSASPWTSRDNEQFF. The CDR3, as DNA: TGCAGTGCTAGCCCCTGGACCTCGAGGGACAATGAGCAGTTCTTC.

This clonotype has at least ten counts. The chain employs TRBV3-1 and TRBJ1-1; D unclear. The V gene's germline CDR1 is LGHDT and CDR2 YNNKEL (reference sequence). The CDR3 runs to 14 residues. Between the trimmed V and J ends, which lost 3 bases and 0 bases, there was a span of 8 bases. The CDR3 nucleotides are TGTGCCAGCAGCCAGCCGGGTTTGAACACTGAAGCTTTCTTT. This gives the protein CASSQPGLNTEAFF.

The chain combines TRBV29-1 with TRBJ1-2, with 10 nucleotides matching TRBD1. The CDR3 length is 14 residues. CDR1 SQVTM and CDR2 ANQGSEA come from the germline V gene. The V and J ends lost 4 bases and 6 bases, in that order; junction bases with no gene match: 8. CDR3 in amino acids: CSVGRTGGVHGYTF. The CDR3 nucleotides read TGCAGCGTTGGGAGGACAGGGGGGGTCCATGGCTACACCTTC.

The V call is TRBV10-1, the J call TRBJ2-7; a possible D gene is TRBD2 (6 bases). The germline V and J ends were trimmed by 0 bases and 6 bases, with 12 bases remaining between them. Per the germline V gene, CDR1 is WNHNN and CDR2 is SYGVQD (reference sequence). This CDR3 has 14 residues. CDR3 DNA: TGCGCCAGCAGTGAGTCTGGCTTAGCGGCCGAGCAGTACTTC. Amino acids: CASSESGLAAEQYF.

This clonotype was counted ten times or more. J is TRBJ1-2 and V is TRBV5-1; TRBD1 agrees at 7 bases. Per the germline V gene, CDR1 is SGHRS and CDR2 is YFSETQ. V dropped 4 bases and J dropped 7; count of bases not matched to a gene: 13. The CDR3 consists of 15 residues. The CDR3 loop is CASSPTGLGISGYTF. The CDR3 coding sequence is TGCGCCAGCAGCCCGACAGGGTTAGGTATCTCTGGCTACACCTTC.

This clonotype was observed many times. This rearrangement joins TRBV12-3 or TRBV12-4 to TRBJ2-7; D tentatively fits TRBD1 or TRBD2 (6 bases each). The ends were cut back, 7 bases at V and 6 bases at J, with 19 bases in the middle. The CDR3 is 14 residues long. Here the CDR3 reads CASTGGGGRLEQYF. DNA of the CDR3: TGTGCCAGCACCGGAGGGGGTGGAAGGCTCGAGCAGTACTTC.

This sequence joins TRBV29-1 and TRBJ2-7; D unresolved. The length of the CDR3 is 13 residues. V was cut by 4 bases and J by 0 bases, with 10 bases left in between. The germline V gene encodes CDR1 SQVTM and CDR2 ANQGSEA. CDR3 bases: TGCAGCGTTGTACTGGGAAACTCCTACGAGCAGTACTTC. Encoded protein: CSVVLGNSYEQYF.

This clonotype turned up a few times. This rearrangement joins TRBV7-8 to TRBJ1-6; 9 positions agree with TRBD1. Germline-derived CDR1 and CDR2 are SGHVS and FQNEAQ. V was pared by 2 bases and J by 6 bases, with 2 bases of the junction left unmatched. This CDR3 contains 15 residues. The CDR3, as DNA: TGTGCCAGCAGCTTATCGGGACAGGGTAATTCACCCCTCCACTTT. Protein product: CASSLSGQGNSPLHF. Together with reference TRBV7-8 and TRBJ1-6, the CDR3 gives the full variable domain: GAGVSQSPRYKVAKRGQDVALRCDPISGHVSLFWYQQALGQGPEFLTYFQNEAQLDKSGLPSDRFFAERPEGSVSTLKIQRTQQEDSAVYLCASSLSGQGNSPLHFGNGTRLTVT.

This clonotype showed up many times. The CDR3 sequence is CASNGRDRFYGYTF. The CDR3 DNA reads TGTGCCAGCAACGGACGGGACAGGTTCTATGGCTACACCTTC. The chain employs TRBV5-6 and TRBJ1-2; 8 bases match TRBD1. CDR1 is SGHDT, CDR2 YYEEEE, per germline. The CDR3 extends over 14 amino acids. The ends lost 6 bases at V and 4 bases at J; junction bases unmatched: 8.

The chain has TRBV15 and TRBJ2-2; no clear D gene. The CDR3 runs to 14 residues. Between the trimmed V and J ends, which lost 1 base and 6 bases, there was a span of 9 bases. Germline CDR1 and CDR2: LNHNV and YYDKDF (reference sequence). The CDR3 sequence: CATSRVGGSGELFF. CDR3 DNA sequence: TGTGCCACCAGCAGAGTAGGTGGATCCGGGGAGCTGTTTTTT.